Listed below are T cell receptor beta chains from one sample, sequenced in a study of blood T cell repertoires in COVID-19. The method was immunoSEQ multiplex PCR; TCRdb's version includes in-frame clones alone and lacks a portion of them. Among tens of thousands of clones listed, more than 70% were seen once. Sequencing was done on a sample of peripheral blood. Receptor source: a woman over 75 with acute or convalescent COVID-19. Each CDR3 is given with its conserved first and last residue. The order of the fields is D gene, V gene, clone size, J gene, CDR3 DNA, CDR3 protein. A D gene is named only where the DNA matches it firmly. Clone size is shown for a subset of rows, as once, few, many or a class of expanded clone.

NA,TRBV5-1,NA,TRBJ2-7,TGCGCCAGCAGCTTGGCAGGGTTGGTAGACGAGCAGTACTTC,CASSLAGLVDEQYF
NA,TRBV5-1,once,TRBJ1-6,TGCGCCAGCAGCTTGGAAACCCAGGGGTCACCCCTCCACTTT,CASSLETQGSPLHF
NA,TRBV6-6,NA,TRBJ1-4,TGTGCCAGCAGGCCGGGGGGGGCTGAATACGAAAAACTGTTTTTT,CASRPGGAEYEKLFF
NA,TRBV7-3,NA,TRBJ1-6,TGTGCCAGCGCCGAACGGGCGGGCCCCTCACCCCTCCACTTT,CASAERAGPSPLHF
NA,TRBV5-5,NA,TRBJ1-4,TGTGCCAGCAGCTGGGGGACATTAACAACTAATGAAAAACTGTTTTTT,CASSWGTLTTNEKLFF
NA,TRBV30,NA,TRBJ1-6,TGTGCCTGGAGTGTCGGGTTTAATAATTCACCCCTCCACTTT,CAWSVGFNNSPLHF
NA,TRBV6-5,NA,TRBJ2-7,TGTGCCACCACCCCCAGTGGACAGTCAGTCGAGCAGTACTTC,CATTPSGQSVEQYF
TRBD2,TRBV6-1,once,TRBJ2-1,TGTGCCAGCAGTGAAGTCTTGATGGCGGGGGGCCACAATGAGCAGTTCTTC,CASSEVLMAGGHNEQFF
NA,TRBV11-2,NA,TRBJ1-4,TGTGCCAGCAGCGTCACAGGAGGGCCTAATGAAAAACTGTTTTTT,CASSVTGGPNEKLFF
TRBD2,TRBV11-2,NA,TRBJ2-4,TGTGCCAGCAGTCCGGGGGGTGGCATTCAGTACTTC,CASSPGGGIQYF
NA,TRBV6-2/TRBV6-3,NA,TRBJ1-5,TGTGCCAGCAGTTACGCTGGCGGGCAGCCCCAGCATTTT,CASSYAGGQPQHF
NA,TRBV6-6,NA,TRBJ1-5,TGTGCCAGCAGGGGATTACAGGGTGGGGGACAGCCCCAGCATTTT,CASRGLQGGGQPQHF
NA,TRBV5-1,NA,TRBJ2-3,TGCGCCAGCAGCTTTGGGGAGCGCACAGATACGCAGTATTTT,CASSFGERTDTQYF
NA,TRBV7-8,NA,TRBJ2-2,TGTGCCAGCAGCCTCAGGGGTCGGCTAGCACCGAACACCGGGGAGCTGTTTTTT,CASSLRGRLAPNTGELFF
NA,TRBV20-1,NA,TRBJ1-4,TGCAGTGCTAGTGTCGTTAATGAAAAACTGTTTTTT,CSASVVNEKLFF
NA,TRBV12-5,NA,TRBJ1-5,TGTGCTAGTAATCAGGTTAATCAGCCCCAGCATTTT,CASNQVNQPQHF
NA,TRBV28,NA,TRBJ1-5,TGTGCCAGCAGTTCCACGGGAGGGGTGGGTCAGCCCCAGCATTTT,CASSSTGGVGQPQHF
NA,TRBV28,NA,TRBJ2-7,TGTGCCAGCAGTCGCCCGAGGGCGGGTATCTACGAGCAGTACTTC,CASSRPRAGIYEQYF
NA,TRBV7-2,NA,TRBJ1-3,TGTGCCAGCAGCTTGCAGGGAGGAAACACCATATATTTT,CASSLQGGNTIYF
NA,TRBV7-9,NA,TRBJ2-1,TGTGCCAGCAGCTTAAGCGCTTACAATGAGCAGTTCTTC,CASSLSAYNEQFF
NA,TRBV11-3,NA,TRBJ1-5,TGTGCCAGCAGCTTCCAGGCGAATAGCAATCAGCCCCAGCATTTT,CASSFQANSNQPQHF